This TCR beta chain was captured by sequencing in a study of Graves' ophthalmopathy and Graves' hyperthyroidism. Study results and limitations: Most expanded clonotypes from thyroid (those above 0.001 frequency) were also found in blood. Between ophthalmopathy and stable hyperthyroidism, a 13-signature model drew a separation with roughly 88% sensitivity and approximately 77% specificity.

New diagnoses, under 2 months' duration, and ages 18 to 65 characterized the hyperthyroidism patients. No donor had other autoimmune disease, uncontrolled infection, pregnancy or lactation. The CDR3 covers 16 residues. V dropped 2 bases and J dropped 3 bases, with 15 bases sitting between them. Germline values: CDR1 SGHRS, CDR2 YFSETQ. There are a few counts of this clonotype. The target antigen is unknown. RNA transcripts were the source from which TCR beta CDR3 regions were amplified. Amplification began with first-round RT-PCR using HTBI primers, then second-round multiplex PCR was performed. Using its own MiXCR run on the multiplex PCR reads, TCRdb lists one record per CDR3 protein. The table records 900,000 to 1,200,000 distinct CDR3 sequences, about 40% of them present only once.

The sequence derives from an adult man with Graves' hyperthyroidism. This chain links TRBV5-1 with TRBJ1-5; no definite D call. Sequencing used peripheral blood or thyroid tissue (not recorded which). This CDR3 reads CASSFFSRLDNQPQHF. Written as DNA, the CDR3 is TGCGCCAGCAGCTTTTTTTCCAGGTTAGACAATCAGCCCCAGCATTTT. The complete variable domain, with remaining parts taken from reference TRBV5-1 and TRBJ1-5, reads KAGVTQTPRYLIKTRGQQVTLSCSPISGHRSVSWYQQTPGQGLQFLFEYFSETQRNKGNFPGRFSGRQFSNSRSEMNVSTLELGDSALYLCASSFFSRLDNQPQHFGDGTRLSIL.